Given below is one T cell receptor (beta chain) in context. One entry per CDR3 protein, called by TCRdb with MiXCR from the 5' RACE reads. The data contain about 340,000 distinct CDR3 sequences, roughly 13% of them singletons. Germline V gene data show CDR1 as SGHTA and CDR2 as FQGTGA. Trimming cost V 2 bases and J 1 base, with 11 bases left between them. The CDR3 runs 15 residues. This sample was included in a study of T-cell memory formation after mild COVID-19. The TCR originated in a man in his late teens or twenties who had mild COVID-19 (a few samples of this study predate the infection). Cell type and time point are not known. Sequencing used PBMCs or a T cell subset sorted from them (not recorded which). The chain uses TRBV7-3 and TRBJ2-5; D may be TRBD1 (5 bases). The CDR3 here is CASSLSGQVQETQYF. Here the CDR3 DNA reads TGTGCCAGCAGCTTATCAGGGCAAGTCCAAGAGACCCAGTACTTC.